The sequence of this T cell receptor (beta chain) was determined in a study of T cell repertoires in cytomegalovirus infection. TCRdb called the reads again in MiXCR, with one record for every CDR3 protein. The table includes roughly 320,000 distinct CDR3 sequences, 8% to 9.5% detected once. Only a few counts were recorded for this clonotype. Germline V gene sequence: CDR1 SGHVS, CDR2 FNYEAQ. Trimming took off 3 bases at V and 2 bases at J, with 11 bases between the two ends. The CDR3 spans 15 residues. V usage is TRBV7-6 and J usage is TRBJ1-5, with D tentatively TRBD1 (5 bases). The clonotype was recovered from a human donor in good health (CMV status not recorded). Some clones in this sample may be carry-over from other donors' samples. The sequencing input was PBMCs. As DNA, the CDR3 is TGTGCCAGCAGCTTGGGGCGGCTGGGCAATCAGCCCCAGCATTTT. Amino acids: CASSLGRLGNQPQHF.